This TCR beta chain was sequenced in a study of CD8 T cells in Susac syndrome. This CDR3 contains 14 residues. J gave up 0 bases and V 7 bases, and 6 bases lay outside the gene matches. Random hexamers were used to reverse transcribe an amount of about 0.5 to 1 ug RNA. TCRdb itself ran the immunoSEQ multiplex PCR reads through MiXCR, one entry per CDR3 protein. The table shows 150,000 to 200,000 distinct CDR3 sequences, with about 93% occurring only once. Specimen: CD4+ T cells from PBMCs. This TCR was sampled from a human donor with multiple sclerosis. This chain joins TRBV12-3 or TRBV12-4 and TRBJ2-7, with 7 bases aligning to TRBD2. CDR3 in DNA: TGTGCCAGCAACCCCGGGGGGTTCTCCTACGAGCAGTACTTC. It encodes CASNPGGFSYEQYF.